This TCR beta chain was captured in a study of cytomegalovirus exposure and HLA in healthy donors. This clone was observed once. Amplification used 60 Vbeta primers and 13 Jbeta primers. Data came from immunoSEQ multiplex PCR; TCRdb stores just in-frame clones and leaves some out. The repertoire holds about 130,000 clones, with around three quarters as singletons. The CDR3 extends over 16 amino acids. V shed 4 bases, J shed 2 bases, and the junction held 10 bases outside the gene matches. Germline loops: CDR1 SGHRS, CDR2 YFSETQ. This clonotype was obtained from a man between 25 and 39 years old in good health and CMV-seropositive. The sequencing sample was made of PBMCs. The chain combines TRBV5-1 with TRBJ1-2, with TRBD1 identical over 8 bases. The CDR3 region has the DNA TGCGCCAGCAGCCAGTCTGGACAGGGATCAAACTATGGCTACACCTTC. Translation: CASSQSGQGSNYGYTF.